The 24 T cell receptor beta chains below all came from one sample that was sequenced in a study of blood T cells in healthy people across ages (dated by TCRdb to between 2014 and 2016). Library generation was performed with 5' RACE. TCRdb records Illumina HiSeq 2500 as the sequencer. A second PCR of about 6 to 12 cycles was run with a J-beta primer mix and a sample-barcoded 5' primer. Using fastp at Q25 and MiXCR, TCRdb reprocessed the public reads and kept productive beta chains. Entries are consolidated by CDR3 protein sequence, retaining the most common genes and DNA. The sample records about 1.8 million distinct CDR3 sequences, about 49% of which are singletons. The ten biggest clones cover approximately 2.1% of the sample. Sequenced input: blood. Receptors originate from a woman between 35 and 50 years old in good health.

This clonotype was counted only a few times. The chain links TRBV25-1 to TRBJ2-3; 7 positions match TRBD1. V shed 0 bases, J shed 2 bases, and the junction held 5 bases outside the gene matches. Germline CDR1 reads MGHDK; CDR2 reads SYGVNS. CDR3 length: 16 amino acids. The CDR3 DNA follows: TGTGCCAGCAGTGAATATGGGCAGGGGGTCACAGATACGCAGTATTTT. It yields the protein CASSEYGQGVTDTQYF.

V usage is TRBV9 and J usage is TRBJ2-5; TRBD1 is a possible D gene (6 bases). The V and J ends lost 3 bases and 5 bases respectively, with 14 bases between them. Germline CDR1 reads SGDLS; CDR2 reads YYNGEE. The CDR3 is made up of 14 amino acids. The CDR3 nucleotides read TGTGCCAGCAGCGACTGGGGGCGTGGTGAGACCCAGTACTTC. This encodes CASSDWGRGETQYF.

The chain couples TRBV29-1 to TRBJ2-3; 9 nucleotides agree with TRBD2. The CDR3 is 15 residues long. V gave up 4 bases and J gave up 6 bases; unmatched junction bases: 11. Per germline, CDR1 SQVTM and CDR2 ANQGSEA. In nucleotides, the CDR3 is TGCAGCGTTGGGGAGGGTAGCGGGGGTCTGGATACGCAGTATTTT. It codes for CSVGEGSGGLDTQYF.

The J gene is TRBJ2-1, the V gene TRBV19; 10 bases map to TRBD2. Germline V gene data show CDR1 as LNHDA and CDR2 as SQIVND (reference sequence). V gave up 1 base and J gave up 5 bases; unmatched junction bases: 5. The CDR3 extends over 16 amino acids. DNA of the CDR3: TGTGCCAGTAGTATAGTTCCTAGCGGGGGAAACAATGAGCAGTTCTTC. Translation gives CASSIVPSGGNNEQFF.

To note about this clonotype: This clone may be a read error of a much larger clone one base away. V is TRBV27 and J is TRBJ2-5, with D perhaps matching TRBD1 or TRBD2 (5 bases each). Gene TRBJ2-1 matches the end of the DNA better, so the J call may be wrong. The germline V gene has CDR1 MNHEY and CDR2 SMNVEV (reference sequence). CDR3 length: 12 amino acids. The CDR3 region is CASSGAQETQFF. The CDR3 DNA is TGTGCCAGCAGCGGGGCGCAAGAGACCCAGTTCTTC.

This sequence joins TRBV11-1 and TRBJ2-3; D remains ambiguous. V lost 2 bases and J 0 bases, leaving 24 bases between the germline ends. Germline V gene data show CDR1 as SGHAT and CDR2 as FQDESV (reference sequence). The CDR3 has 20 amino acids. CDR3 region: CASSLLFGPTTSFSTDTQYF. The CDR3 DNA sequence: TGTGCCAGCAGCTTATTATTCGGACCGACCACCAGTTTCAGCACAGATACGCAGTATTTT.

This clonotype was picked up a small number of times. V gene TRBV7-2 combines with J gene TRBJ2-3; 9 bases are a match to TRBD2. CDR1 and CDR2 (germline): SGHTA, FQGNSA. There are 18 residues in the CDR3. V was pared by 5 bases and J by 0 bases, with 12 bases of the junction left unmatched. CDR3 amino acids: CASSPRPAGGTSTDTQYF. CDR3 nucleotides: TGTGCCAGCAGCCCTCGGCCGGCGGGAGGGACTAGCACAGATACGCAGTATTTT.

The genes are TRBV25-1 and TRBJ1-2; D remains ambiguous. Germline lookup yields CDR1 MGHDK and CDR2 SYGVNS. There are 14 residues in the CDR3. Deletions cut 3 bases from V and 4 bases from J, with 12 bases between. The CDR3 loop is CASSDAPGGYGYTF. CDR3 sequence (DNA): TGTGCCAGCAGTGATGCCCCAGGAGGCTATGGCTACACCTTC.

This rearrangement joins TRBV6-1 to TRBJ2-1; tentative D call: TRBD2 (7 bases). Germline V gene sequence: CDR1 MNHNS, CDR2 SASEGT. The ends were cut back, 5 bases at V and 1 base at J, with 15 bases in the middle. This CDR3 has 16 residues. The DNA of the CDR3 is TGTGCCAGCAGTAAGCAAGGGGGGGCATCCTACAATGAGCAGTTCTTC. Protein: CASSKQGGASYNEQFF.

A remark on this clonotype: The junction departs from germline at one end; a sequencing error may be responsible. J is TRBJ1-2 and V is TRBV29-1; D gene ambiguous. CDR3 length: 16 amino acids. Looked up from germline, CDR1 is SQVTM and CDR2 is ANQGSEA. CDR3 coding DNA: TGCAGCGTTGACCCCACCCCCGGACTGAATAACGATGGCTACACCTTC. This sequence encodes CSVDPTPGLNNDGYTF.

This clonotype showed up just a few times. V and J are TRBV4-2 and TRBJ2-4, with 8 bases matching TRBD1. The J segment lost 3 bases and the V segment lost 7 bases, leaving 11 bases of the junction unmatched. Germline V gene lookup returns CDR1 LGHNA and CDR2 YNFKEQ. The CDR3 loop spans 16 amino acids. The CDR3 here is CASTPRTGLDKNIQYF. Written as DNA, the CDR3 is TGTGCCAGCACCCCTCGGACAGGGTTAGACAAAAACATTCAGTACTTC.

This chain connects TRBV28 to TRBJ2-7; TRBD1 aligns across 8 bases. The junction had 13 bases not matched to a gene; V was cut back by 6 bases and J by 0 bases. The CDR3 is made up of 17 amino acids. In germline, CDR1 is MDHEN, CDR2 SYDVKM. The CDR3: CASSSYGTGSLSYEQYF. DNA of the CDR3: TGTGCCAGCAGCAGTTACGGGACAGGTAGTCTCTCCTACGAGCAGTACTTC.

V gene TRBV6-6 combines with J gene TRBJ2-1, with a possible D match to TRBD2 (6 bases). Judging by the DNA end, TRBJ2-7 fits better; the J call may be wrong. Germline V gene data show CDR1 as MNHNY and CDR2 as SVGAGI (reference sequence). This CDR3 spans 14 amino acids. CDR3 DNA: TGTGCCAGCGGAGCGGGCATCTCCTACAATGAGCAGTACTTC. Amino acids: CASGAGISYNEQYF.

The genes are TRBV20-1 and TRBJ1-2; D call uncertain. The V gene's germline CDR1 is DFQATT and CDR2 SNEGSKA (reference sequence). V lost 2 bases and J lost 5, with 12 bases in between. This CDR3 spans 13 amino acids. CDR3 amino acids: CSARIEATYGYTF. The CDR3 DNA is TGCAGTGCTAGAATTGAAGCGACTTATGGCTACACCTTC.

The sample holds a few counts of this clonotype. DNA for the CDR3: TGTGCCAGCAGTGACCTAGCGGGGGGTGAAGATACGCAGTATTTT. It is translated as CASSDLAGGEDTQYF. The rearrangement links TRBV2 to TRBJ2-3; 11 bases align to TRBD2. CDR1 and CDR2 from the germline V gene are SNHLY and FYNNEI. With V trimmed by 3 bases and J by 5 bases, 4 bases remained unmatched. This CDR3 has 15 amino acids.

This rearrangement joins TRBV28 to TRBJ1-5; possibly TRBD1 for D (5 bases). The CDR3 length is 15 residues. The ends were cut back, 6 bases at V and 1 base at J, with 13 bases in the middle. Looked up from germline, CDR1 is MDHEN and CDR2 is SYDVKM. The CDR3 bases are TGTGCCAGCAGGGGACCGGACCCGAGCAATCAGCCCCAGCATTTT. It translates to CASRGPDPSNQPQHF.

In DNA, the CDR3 is TGTGCCAGCAGCTTAGATGGGTGGGGCATTCAGTACTTC. Translation gives CASSLDGWGIQYF. The chain couples TRBV11-2 to TRBJ2-4, with unresolved D. This CDR3 region has 13 residues. The germline V gene has CDR1 SGHAT and CDR2 FQNNGV. V was cut by 0 bases and J by 9 bases, with 9 bases left in between.

The chain joins TRBV4-1 to TRBJ1-6, with 7 bases that match TRBD1. The V segment lost 2 bases and the J segment 6 bases; nucleotides outside the gene matches: 10. CDR1 and CDR2 (germline): MGHRA, YSYEKL. The CDR3 has 17 amino acids. DNA of the CDR3: TGCGCCAGCAGCCAATCTTCCCAGGGACAGCCTAATTCACCCCTCCACTTT. Protein: CASSQSSQGQPNSPLHF.

The V gene is TRBV29-1, the J gene TRBJ2-5; weak D call: TRBD2 (5 bases). The CDR3 length is 13 residues. Germline V gives CDR1 SQVTM, CDR2 ANQGSEA. Between the trimmed V and J ends, which lost 7 bases and 1 base, there was a span of 13 bases. Written as DNA, the CDR3 is TGCAGCGCCCGAGAGGGTACCCAAGAGACCCAGTACTTC. Its protein is CSAREGTQETQYF.

The genes are TRBV20-1 and TRBJ1-2; 8 bases agree with TRBD1. Trimming took 6 bases from V and 6 from J; bases not matched to a gene: 3. Germline V gene sequence: CDR1 DFQATT, CDR2 SNEGSKA (reference sequence). CDR3 length: 11 amino acids. CDR3: CSAGQGHGYTF. Written as DNA, the CDR3 is TGCAGTGCCGGACAGGGACATGGCTACACCTTC.

The chain carries TRBV4-2 and TRBJ2-7, with 7 bases aligning to TRBD2. The CDR3 totals 16 residues. Germline loops: CDR1 LGHNA, CDR2 YNFKEQ. Trimming removed 0 bases from V and 3 bases from J; junction bases left unmatched: 8. CDR3 nucleotide sequence: TGTGCCAGCAGCCAAGAATCCGCTGCGGGGGTCTACGAGCAGTACTTC. Translated: CASSQESAAGVYEQYF.

The rearrangement joins TRBV2 to TRBJ2-1, with TRBD2 identical over 7 bases. The CDR3 has 15 residues. V lost 0 bases and J lost 2; bases outside the gene matches: 1. CDR1 SNHLY and CDR2 FYNNEI come from the germline V gene. The CDR3 DNA is TGTGCCAGCAGTGAAGCCGGGACTACCTACAATGAGCAGTTCTTC. Translating gives CASSEAGTTYNEQFF.

The J gene is TRBJ2-5, the V gene TRBV11-3, with D perhaps given as TRBD1 or TRBD2 (7 bases each). Germline assignment: CDR1 SGHNT and CDR2 YENEEA. V lost 1 base, J lost 5 bases, and 20 bases lay in between. There are 17 residues in the CDR3. The CDR3 loop is CASSLGAGGAFGETQYF. DNA for the CDR3: TGTGCCAGCAGCTTAGGGGCAGGGGGGGCCTTTGGGGAGACCCAGTACTTC.

The table lists this clonotype with a few counts. The CDR3 sequence is CASNSLAGGAGDEQFF. CDR3 nucleotide sequence: TGCGCCAGCAACAGCCTAGCGGGGGGGGCAGGCGATGAGCAGTTCTTC. The chain employs TRBV5-1 and TRBJ2-1; 12 bases fit TRBD2. The CDR3 loop spans 16 amino acids. The V and J ends lost 6 bases and 8 bases, in that order; junction bases with no gene match: 12. CDR1 is SGHRS and CDR2 is YFSETQ in the germline V gene.